A single sample is the source of the 6 T cell receptor beta chains below, sequenced in a study of blood T cell repertoires in COVID-19. Data came from immunoSEQ multiplex PCR; TCRdb stores just in-frame clones and leaves some out. The sample shows 68,000 or so clones, about nine tenths of them seen only once. Sequencing input: peripheral blood. The receptors stem from a woman aged 70-85 years with acute or convalescent COVID-19.

V and J are TRBV19 and TRBJ1-1; the D is unclear. The CDR3 has 15 residues. Trimming left V 9 bases short and J 1 base short, with 18 bases between. Germline V gene lookup returns CDR1 LNHDA and CDR2 SQIVND (reference sequence). CDR3 bases: TGTGCCAGCTCCACAGCAAACATAGAGAACACTGAAGCTTTCTTT. It yields the protein CASSTANIENTEAFF.

J is TRBJ1-3 and V is TRBV6-5, with D unclear. The CDR3 length is 12 residues. Trimming cost V 8 bases and J 0 bases, with 5 bases left between them. CDR1 MNHEY and CDR2 SVGAGI come from the germline V gene. The CDR3 loop reads CASRDSGNTIYF. Here the CDR3 DNA reads TGTGCCAGCCGGGACTCTGGAAACACCATATATTTT.

The rearrangement joins TRBV30 to TRBJ2-2; TRBD2 agrees at 9 bases. Germline lookup yields CDR1 GTSNPN and CDR2 SVGIG (reference sequence). This CDR3 is 15 amino acids long. The V segment lost 7 bases and the J segment 3 bases; nucleotides outside the gene matches: 9. The CDR3 DNA sequence: TGTGCCTATAGTAGCGGGAGAGTGGACACCGGGGAGCTGTTTTTT. This gives the protein CAYSSGRVDTGELFF.

This chain joins TRBV4-3 and TRBJ2-3; 8 positions agree with TRBD2. V lost 0 bases to trimming and J lost 2 bases; unmatched junction nucleotides: 7. The CDR3 length is 17 residues. Per germline, CDR1 LGHNA and CDR2 YSLEER. CDR3 in amino acids: CASSQEPTSGVTDTQYF. The CDR3 DNA is TGCGCCAGCAGCCAAGAACCAACTAGCGGAGTCACAGATACGCAGTATTTT.

This clone has a handful of counts. The chain employs TRBV4-1 and TRBJ1-6; D is unclear. Germline assignment: CDR1 MGHRA and CDR2 YSYEKL. The CDR3 has 17 amino acids. V dropped 3 bases and J dropped 5 bases, with 17 bases sitting between them. The CDR3 spells CASSQRANSGDNSPLHF. CDR3 bases: TGCGCCAGCAGCCAGAGGGCAAACTCCGGTGATAATTCACCCCTCCACTTT.

On this clone itself: A junction end diverges from the germline sequence, so it may reflect a read error. The chain couples TRBV6-6 to TRBJ1-1, with 11 bases identical to TRBD1. The CDR3 contains 12 residues. CDR1 and CDR2 (germline): MNHNY, SVGAGI (reference sequence). Written as DNA, the CDR3 is TGTGCCTCAAGTATGGTGGGACAGGGGGTTCACTTT. Amino acids: CASSMVGQGVHF.